The 18 T cell receptor beta chains presented below share a single source sample, sequenced in a study of T-cell memory formation after mild COVID-19. TCRdb used MiXCR to reprocess the 5' RACE reads, holding one entry per CDR3 protein. The sample carries around 200,000 distinct CDR3 sequences, roughly 10% recorded once. The sample was PBMCs or a T cell subset sorted from them (not recorded which). The receptor set was obtained from a man younger than 35 who had mild COVID-19 (a few samples of this study predate the infection). Cell type and time point are not known.

This chain uses TRBV27 with TRBJ2-5; D is unresolved. CDR1 and CDR2 (germline): MNHEY, SMNVEV (reference sequence). The CDR3 has 14 residues. Trimming cost V 3 bases and J 7 bases, with 15 bases left between them. As DNA, the CDR3 is TGTGCCAGCAGTTTTGGAGCAGCCATGGGGACCCAGTACTTC. This translates into CASSFGAAMGTQYF.

CDR3 coding DNA: TGCAGCGTTGAATCATCCTCTGGAAACACCATATATTTT. This gives the protein CSVESSSGNTIYF. The chain is built from TRBV29-1 and TRBJ1-3; D uncertain. Trimming stripped 2 bases from V and 0 bases from J, with 5 bases between. The germline V gene has CDR1 SQVTM and CDR2 ANQGSEA. The CDR3 consists of 13 residues.

This clonotype turned up a few times. This chain uses TRBV7-9 with TRBJ1-5, with no clear D. In germline, CDR1 is SEHNR, CDR2 FQNEAQ (reference sequence). V was cut by 4 bases and J by 10 bases, with 11 bases left in between. The CDR3 has 12 amino acids. The CDR3 region is CASSSLPGPQHF. As DNA, the CDR3 is TGTGCCAGCAGCTCCCTTCCGGGTCCCCAGCATTTT.

This clonotype was found many times. The chain uses TRBV7-3 and TRBJ2-1, with TRBD2 identical over 13 bases. V lost 4 bases and J lost 4; bases outside the gene matches: 1. From germline, CDR1 is SGHTA and CDR2 FQGTGA. CDR3 length: 15 amino acids. CDR3 in amino acids: CASSSTSGGYNEQFF. In DNA, the CDR3 is TGTGCCAGCAGCTCGACTAGCGGGGGGTACAATGAGCAGTTCTTC.

The CDR3 DNA reads as TGTGCCAGCAGTCACCGGGACAGGGGTGGTCAGCCCCAGCATTTT. Its translation is CASSHRDRGGQPQHF. This chain links TRBV6-2 or TRBV6-3 with TRBJ1-5; 10 bases fit TRBD1. The CDR3 consists of 15 residues. With 5 bases clipped from V and 6 bases from J, the junction kept 7 bases outside the gene matches. Germline loops: CDR1 MNHEY, CDR2 SVGEGT.

This clonotype was seen at least ten times. The chain employs TRBV12-3 or TRBV12-4 and TRBJ2-7; 13 nucleotides line up with TRBD2. J was trimmed by 5 bases and V by 5 bases; bases with no gene match: 6. This CDR3 region has 15 residues. For the CDR3, the DNA is TGTGCCAGCAGTCCGACTAGCGGGGGGACCAACGAGCAGTACTTC. Amino acids: CASSPTSGGTNEQYF.

This clonotype occurred a few times. The rearrangement links TRBV9 to TRBJ2-1, with no clear D. The CDR3 length is 16 residues. Germline-derived CDR1 and CDR2 are SGDLS and YYNGEE. Trimming took 0 bases from V and 0 from J, leaving 10 bases between them. The CDR3 sequence is CASSVARFSSYNEQFF. Here the CDR3 DNA reads TGTGCCAGCAGCGTAGCAAGGTTCAGCTCCTACAATGAGCAGTTCTTC.

This clonotype was seen once. The junction and the germline gene differ at one end; a read error may be behind it. The chain employs TRBV7-9 and TRBJ2-2; 7 bases agree with TRBD2. Germline V gene data show CDR1 as SEHNR and CDR2 as FQNEAQ (reference sequence). The CDR3 loop spans 14 amino acids. CDR3 in amino acids: CASSSIGGTGEMFF. For the CDR3, the DNA is TGTGCCAGCAGCTCCATCGGGGGGACCGGGGAGATGTTTTTT.

This clonotype was observed a handful of times. This chain uses TRBV6-5 with TRBJ2-3; D not certain. Trimming removed 7 bases at V and 2 bases at J, with 10 bases between. Germline CDR1 and CDR2: MNHEY and SVGAGI. CDR3 length: 13 amino acids. As DNA, the CDR3 is TGTGCCAGCACTCGGTCCCTCACAGATACGCAGTATTTT. Protein product: CASTRSLTDTQYF.

The V and J genes are TRBV11-2 and TRBJ1-1; no firm D call. Germline-derived CDR1 and CDR2 are SGHAT and FQNNGV. Trimming removed 0 bases at V and 4 bases at J, with 18 bases between. The CDR3 spans 17 residues. CDR3 sequence: CASSLDGVPTMSTEAFF. In DNA form, the CDR3 reads TGTGCCAGCAGCTTAGATGGGGTCCCGACGATGAGCACTGAAGCTTTCTTT.

This clonotype came up a few times. The V and J genes are TRBV5-6 and TRBJ2-1; D is unresolved. Germline lookup yields CDR1 SGHDT and CDR2 YYEEEE. Deletions cut 6 bases from V and 8 bases from J, with 15 bases between. There are 13 residues in the CDR3. The CDR3 DNA reads TGTGCCAGCACCCTATCCGGCCCCGATGAGCAGTTCTTC. It is translated as CASTLSGPDEQFF.

At least ten counts were recorded for this clonotype. The gene calls are TRBV7-9 and TRBJ2-5; D is possibly TRBD1 (6 bases). V shed 5 bases and J shed 0 bases, with 10 bases lying between them. The CDR3 length is 14 residues. Germline CDR1 reads SEHNR; CDR2 reads FQNEAQ (reference sequence). CDR3 in amino acids: CASSRRQDQETQYF. In DNA form, the CDR3 reads TGTGCCAGCAGCAGGCGACAGGACCAAGAGACCCAGTACTTC.

The chain uses TRBV4-3 and TRBJ2-7, with D possibly matching TRBD1 (6 bases). Between the trimmed V and J ends, which lost 0 bases and 4 bases, there was a span of 13 bases. From germline, CDR1 is LGHNA and CDR2 YSLEER. The CDR3 spans 15 residues. The CDR3 protein is CASSQDPRTAYEQYF. The CDR3 DNA is TGCGCCAGCAGCCAAGATCCGAGGACAGCTTACGAGCAGTACTTC.

The rearrangement links TRBV7-2 to TRBJ2-7; maybe TRBD2 (5 bases). Germline lookup yields CDR1 SGHTA and CDR2 FQGNSA. This CDR3 spans 15 amino acids. Trimming cost V 1 base and J 7 bases, with 17 bases left between them. The CDR3: CASSLGLASLSEQYV. In DNA, the CDR3 is TGTGCCAGCAGCTTAGGATTAGCGAGCCTATCTGAGCAGTACGTC.

This clonotype has a handful of counts. The chain has TRBV3-1 and TRBJ1-1; maybe TRBD1 (5 bases). CDR1 is LGHDT, CDR2 YNNKEL, per germline (reference sequence). The CDR3 has 16 amino acids. Trimming shortened V by 1 base and J by 0 bases, and 12 bases separated the two germline ends. This CDR3 is CASSQARGIMNTEAFF. CDR3 nucleotide sequence: TGTGCCAGCAGCCAAGCCCGGGGGATTATGAACACTGAAGCTTTCTTT.

This clonotype was detected only a few times. The J gene is TRBJ2-7, the V gene TRBV12-3 or TRBV12-4, with D perhaps being TRBD1 or TRBD2 (5 bases each). The germline V and J ends were trimmed by 6 bases and 5 bases, with 14 bases remaining between them. The CDR3 covers 13 residues. CDR3 region: CASSLSGSHEQYV. The DNA of the CDR3 is TGTGCCAGCAGCCTATCAGGGAGCCACGAGCAGTACGTC.

A few counts support this clonotype. The V and J genes are TRBV5-1 and TRBJ2-5; weak D call: TRBD1 (5 bases). The germline V and J ends were trimmed by 6 bases and 1 base, with 13 bases remaining between them. Per germline, CDR1 SGHRS and CDR2 YFSETQ. This CDR3 is built from 14 residues. The CDR3 region is CASTPTVGQETQYF. CDR3 DNA sequence: TGCGCCAGCACTCCGACAGTAGGCCAAGAGACCCAGTACTTC.

The J gene is TRBJ1-1, the V gene TRBV5-1; D might be TRBD1 (5 bases). The germline gives CDR1 SGHRS, CDR2 YFSETQ. Trimming cost V 6 bases and J 5 bases, with 20 bases left between them. The CDR3 extends over 15 amino acids. CDR3 region: CASNSGTGFNTEAFF. The CDR3 region has the DNA TGCGCCAGCAACTCTGGGACCGGTTTTAATACTGAAGCTTTCTTT.